These 13 T cell receptor beta chains came from one sample sequenced in a study of blood T cells in healthy people across ages. A second roughly 6 to 11 cycle PCR used barcoded and J-beta primers. TCRdb used MiXCR to reprocess the 5' RACE reads, holding one entry per CDR3 protein. Among 800,000 to 950,000 distinct CDR3 sequences listed, 40% to 60% were seen once. The sample consisted of blood. Every receptor here comes from a man aged 30-40 years in good health.

The table lists this clonotype with a few counts. V is TRBV28 and J is TRBJ2-7, with 9 nucleotides matching TRBD1. Germline V gene sequence: CDR1 MDHEN, CDR2 SYDVKM. The CDR3 is 17 amino acids. V trimming: 4 bases; J trimming: 0 bases; junction bases outside the gene matches: 10. CDR3 sequence: CASSSVLGTGFSYEQYF. The CDR3, as DNA: TGTGCCAGCAGTTCTGTATTAGGGACAGGGTTCTCCTACGAGCAGTACTTC.

This clonotype came up a few times. This chain uses TRBV6-2 or TRBV6-3 with TRBJ2-3; D unclear. From germline, CDR1 is MNHEY and CDR2 SVGEGT. The CDR3 loop spans 16 amino acids. V lost 6 bases and J 1 base, leaving 17 bases between the germline ends. The CDR3 is CASRTPGSLRTDTQYF. The CDR3 bases are TGTGCCAGCAGAACCCCGGGCAGCCTTCGCACAGATACGCAGTATTTT.

This chain uses TRBV7-2 with TRBJ2-7, with no clear D. This CDR3 has 13 residues. The V gene lost 2 bases and the J gene lost 0 bases, with 5 bases spanning the gap. Germline-derived CDR1 and CDR2 are SGHTA and FQGNSA. CDR3 DNA: TGTGCCAGCAGCTTACAGGCCTCCTACGAGCAGTACTTC. Its translation: CASSLQASYEQYF.

This chain connects TRBV4-1 to TRBJ2-3; possibly TRBD2 for D (5 bases). CDR3 size: 16 residues. Germline loops: CDR1 MGHRA, CDR2 YSYEKL. V was trimmed by 0 bases and J by 3 bases, leaving 13 bases between them. CDR3 amino acids: CASSQDYLALTDTQYF. The CDR3 DNA reads as TGCGCCAGCAGCCAAGACTACCTAGCCCTAACAGATACGCAGTATTTT.

V gene TRBV12-3 or TRBV12-4 combines with J gene TRBJ2-7; 7 bases align to TRBD1. The V and J ends lost 6 bases and 3 bases, in that order; junction bases with no gene match: 5. The CDR3 consists of 13 residues. The chain's CDR3 is CASRMGQNYEQYF. The CDR3 nucleotides are TGTGCCAGCAGGATGGGACAGAACTACGAGCAGTACTTC.

In this sample, this clonotype turned up many times. The chain combines TRBV6-1 with TRBJ2-3; D not resolved. Germline CDR1 is MNHNS and CDR2 is SASEGT. The length of the CDR3 is 13 residues. Trimming left V 7 bases short and J 4 bases short, with 12 bases between. As DNA, the CDR3 is TGTGCCAGCACCCCCAGATACGCAGATACGCAGTATTTT. Its protein product is CASTPRYADTQYF.

In DNA form, the CDR3 reads TGTGCCAGCCGTAATGCGGGGACTTACTACGAGCAGTACTTC. Translated: CASRNAGTYYEQYF. V and J are TRBV6-2 or TRBV6-3 and TRBJ2-7; D possibly corresponds to TRBD2 (6 bases). Germline CDR1 is MNHEY and CDR2 is SVGEGT. V was shortened by 8 bases and J by 3 bases, with 17 bases between the two germline ends. The CDR3 consists of 14 residues.

The chain links TRBV27 to TRBJ1-2; D not certain. The germline gives CDR1 MNHEY, CDR2 SMNVEV (reference sequence). The CDR3 consists of 13 residues. V was clipped by 4 bases and J by 7 bases, with 13 bases between them. CDR3 sequence: CASSSPTGGGYTF. CDR3 nucleotide sequence: TGTGCCAGCAGTTCCCCGACGGGAGGTGGCTACACCTTC.

This chain uses TRBV11-2 with TRBJ2-3, with 13 bases matching TRBD2. The V gene end was trimmed by 6 bases and the J gene end by 5 bases; junction bases not matched to a gene: 11. This CDR3 comprises 17 residues. Germline CDR1 SGHAT, CDR2 FQNNGV. CDR3 nucleotides: TGTGCCAGCAGACAAACTAGCGGGGGGGAGTGGAGAGATACGCAGTATTTT. It codes for CASRQTSGGEWRDTQYF.

This clonotype has more than one count but fewer than ten. The chain uses TRBV6-5 and TRBJ2-1, with a tentative D call TRBD2 (7 bases). Trimming took 7 bases from V and 9 from J, leaving 19 bases between them. CDR1 is MNHEY and CDR2 is SVGAGI in the germline V gene. CDR3 length: 14 amino acids. Written as DNA, the CDR3 is TGTGCCAGCATCGCCCCCGGGGGGCGTGGTGAGCAGTTCTTC. It is translated as CASIAPGGRGEQFF.

The chain carries TRBV10-3 and TRBJ1-5; maybe TRBD1 (5 bases). Germline CDR1 reads ENHRY; CDR2 reads SYGVKD. The V end lost 10 bases, the J end lost 5 bases, and 18 bases lay between the germline ends. The CDR3 is 14 amino acids. The CDR3 DNA reads TGTGCCACCGCGGTCCAGGGAGATCATCAGCCCCAGCATTTT. Its translation: CATAVQGDHQPQHF.

This clonotype was observed at least ten times. The V gene is TRBV5-5, the J gene TRBJ2-7, with D perhaps assigned TRBD1 or TRBD2 (5 bases each). Germline CDR1 and CDR2: SGHKS and YYEKEE (reference sequence). This CDR3 has 14 residues. The V and J ends lost 0 bases and 2 bases respectively, with 9 bases between them. The CDR3 here is CASSLGGAAYEQYF. CDR3 coding DNA: TGTGCCAGCAGCTTGGGAGGGGCTGCCTACGAGCAGTACTTC.

The V call is TRBV27, the J call TRBJ2-4; TRBD1 agrees at 9 bases. The DNA matches TRBJ2-7 better at its end, which makes the J call doubtful. The CDR3 covers 14 residues. CDR1 is MNHEY and CDR2 is SMNVEV in the germline V gene (reference sequence). The CDR3 protein is CASSSRDRVYEQYF. CDR3 in DNA: TGTGCCAGCAGTTCCCGGGACAGGGTCTACGAGCAGTACTTC.